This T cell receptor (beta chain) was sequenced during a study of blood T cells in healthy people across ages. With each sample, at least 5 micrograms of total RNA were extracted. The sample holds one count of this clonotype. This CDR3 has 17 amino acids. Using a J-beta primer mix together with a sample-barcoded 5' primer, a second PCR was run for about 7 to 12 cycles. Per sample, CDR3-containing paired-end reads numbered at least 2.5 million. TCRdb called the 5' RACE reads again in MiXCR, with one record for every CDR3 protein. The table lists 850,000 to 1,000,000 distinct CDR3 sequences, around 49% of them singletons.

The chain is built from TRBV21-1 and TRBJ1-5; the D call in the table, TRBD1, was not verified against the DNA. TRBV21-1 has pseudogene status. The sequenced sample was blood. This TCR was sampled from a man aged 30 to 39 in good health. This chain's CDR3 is CASRDPAFTMGNQPQHF. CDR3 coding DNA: TGTGCCAGCAGGGACCCGGCCTTCACGATGGGCAATCAGCCCCAGCATTTT.